Reported below is one T cell receptor beta chain. Its antigen is as yet unknown. This record belongs to a study of T-cell memory formation after mild COVID-19. Notes on the study in general: Clones contracting across day 15 to 85 had a balanced CD4/CD8 profile; later expanding clones leaned CD4+. Cross-reactive memory seemingly joined, as some responding clones were found in pre-infection memory. CD4+ clones that contracted lay mainly in CM and EM; CD8+ ones lay in EMRA.

5'RACE with constant-segment primers yielded barcoded, UMI-tagged TCR alpha and TCR beta cDNA libraries. TCRdb itself ran the 5' RACE reads through MiXCR, one entry per CDR3 protein. The data hold approximately 210,000 distinct CDR3 sequences, with over 9.5% observed a single time. The source is a man aged 18 to 30 who had mild COVID-19 (a few samples of this study predate the infection). Cell type and time point are not known. Source material: PBMCs or a T cell subset sorted from them (not recorded which).

CDR3 sequence (DNA): TGTGCCAGCAGTTACCATAGGACAGGGCAAAATTCACCCCTCCACTTT. Amino acids: CASSYHRTGQNSPLHF. The rearrangement links TRBV6-5 to TRBJ1-6, with 8 bases aligning to TRBD1. After removal of 2 bases from V and 7 bases from J, the junction contained 7 bases not matched to a gene. The CDR3 consists of 16 residues. CDR1 and CDR2 from the germline V gene are MNHEY and SVGAGI.